Below are 26 T cell receptor beta chains sequenced from a single sample in a study of human T cells and chemical hapten exposure. TCRdb reprocessed the RACE reads with MiXCR, giving one entry per CDR3 protein. This table has approximately 260,000 distinct CDR3 sequences, roughly 7.4% appearing once. Indicated time point: pre-sensitization, week 0. Documented treatment: therapeutic diphenylcyclopropenone sensitization with weekly scalp DPC. Sequenced material: whole blood, taken in connection with sensitization to the hapten diphenylcyclopropenone (DPC). These receptors originate from a man between 18 and 29 years old with alopecia areata. Some clones in this sample may be carry-over from other donors' samples.

The V call is TRBV27, the J call TRBJ2-7, with a weak D call TRBD1 (5 bases). This CDR3 region has 13 residues. Germline CDR1 reads MNHEY; CDR2 reads SMNVEV (reference sequence). Trimming left V 6 bases short and J 6 bases short, with 15 bases between. CDR3 DNA: TGTGCCAGCAGCCGACCGCCAGGGATCGAGCAGTACTTC. Protein product: CASSRPPGIEQYF.

This chain links TRBV4-3 with TRBJ2-1; 9 nucleotides agree with TRBD1. Germline V CDR1 and CDR2: LGHNA, YSLEER. The ends lost 6 bases at V and 8 bases at J; junction bases unmatched: 14. This CDR3 has 16 residues. Here the CDR3 reads CASSTGGASDRHEQFF. The CDR3, as DNA: TGCGCCAGCAGTACAGGGGGCGCTAGTGATCGGCATGAGCAGTTCTTC.

This clonotype showed up many times. The rearrangement joins TRBV7-2 to TRBJ2-2, with D maybe TRBD1 (6 bases). V was clipped by 11 bases and J by 4 bases, with 8 bases between them. The CDR3 has 11 amino acids. From germline, CDR1 is SGHTA and CDR2 FQGNSA. CDR3 in DNA: TGTGCCGGACAGATCACCGGGGAGCTGTTTTTT. Its protein is CAGQITGELFF.

The chain couples TRBV5-1 to TRBJ2-7; D gene ambiguous. With 0 bases removed from V and 3 bases from J, the gap between germline ends came to 16 bases. The CDR3 loop spans 16 amino acids. Germline lookup yields CDR1 SGHRS and CDR2 YFSETQ. CDR3 sequence reads: CASSLVTWENLYEQYF. The CDR3 nucleotides are TGCGCCAGCAGCTTGGTAACCTGGGAAAACCTCTACGAGCAGTACTTC.

The chain uses TRBV19 and TRBJ2-1, with D hard to call. This CDR3 has 15 residues. Germline lookup yields CDR1 LNHDA and CDR2 SQIVND (reference sequence). The V gene lost 4 bases and the J gene lost 0 bases, with 10 bases spanning the gap. In nucleotides, the CDR3 is TGTGCCAGTAGTACCCAGGTCAGCTCCTACAATGAGCAGTTCTTC. It encodes CASSTQVSSYNEQFF.

This clonotype was detected a few times. The V call is TRBV3-1, the J call TRBJ1-1; D may be TRBD1 (5 bases). This CDR3 is 15 amino acids long. The V and J ends lost 3 bases and 4 bases respectively, with 15 bases between them. CDR1 is LGHDT and CDR2 is YNNKEL in the germline V gene (reference sequence). CDR3 in DNA: TGTGCCAGCAGCCATGACGGGGGTGAAGGCACTGAAGCTTTCTTT. Amino acid sequence: CASSHDGGEGTEAFF.

The chain is built from TRBV20-1 and TRBJ2-3; D ambiguous. The germline V and J ends were trimmed by 5 bases and 1 base, with 16 bases remaining between them. CDR3 length equals 15 residues. The germline gives CDR1 DFQATT, CDR2 SNEGSKA (reference sequence). CDR3 sequence (DNA): TGCAGTGCTGGGCCCCGTCGAGGAGGCACAGATACGCAGTATTTT. Translating it yields CSAGPRRGGTDTQYF.

This clonotype was seen only a few times. V usage is TRBV14 and J usage is TRBJ1-2; D gene uncertain. With 2 bases removed from V and 3 bases from J, the gap between germline ends came to 4 bases. The germline V gene has CDR1 SGHDN and CDR2 FVKESK. The CDR3 is 12 residues long. For the CDR3, the DNA is TGTGCCAGCAGCCAACGAGACTATGGCTACACCTTC. This encodes CASSQRDYGYTF.

The V and J genes are TRBV10-3 and TRBJ1-5; perhaps TRBD1 as D (5 bases). V lost 2 bases and J 1 base, leaving 6 bases between the germline ends. Germline V gene data show CDR1 as ENHRY and CDR2 as SYGVKD. The CDR3 covers 14 residues. CDR3 bases: TGTGCCATCAGTGAGGGGGGGAGCAATCAGCCCCAGCATTTT. This gives the protein CAISEGGSNQPQHF.

The chain is built from TRBV6-2 or TRBV6-3 and TRBJ1-1; D not resolved. CDR3 length: 14 amino acids. The germline gives CDR1 MNHEY, CDR2 SVGEGT. Trimming pared 6 bases from V and 0 bases from J, leaving 11 bases between. The CDR3 loop reads CASRRHQLNTEAFF. CDR3 bases: TGTGCCAGCAGGCGCCACCAGCTGAACACTGAAGCTTTCTTT.

The DNA for the CDR3 is TGCAGCGTTGAGGGGACCCCGGAGGAGGAAGCTTTCTTT. Its translation is CSVEGTPEEEAFF. The J gene is TRBJ1-1, the V gene TRBV29-1, with a possible D match to TRBD1 (5 bases). Germline loops: CDR1 SQVTM, CDR2 ANQGSEA. Deletions cut 3 bases from V and 8 bases from J, with 16 bases between. The CDR3 has 13 residues.

J is TRBJ1-1 and V is TRBV4-3, with TRBD1 identical over 9 bases. The CDR3 loop spans 14 amino acids. Germline loops: CDR1 LGHNA, CDR2 YSLEER. V gave up 3 bases and J gave up 6 bases; unmatched junction bases: 5. In nucleotides, the CDR3 is TGCGCCAGCAGCCAGAGGGGACAGGGCGCTGAAGCTTTCTTT. This translates into CASSQRGQGAEAFF.

This clonotype was counted only a few times. J is TRBJ1-5 and V is TRBV6-2 or TRBV6-3, with TRBD1 matching 8 bases. The CDR3 extends over 14 amino acids. V lost 4 bases and J lost 6; bases outside the gene matches: 5. CDR1 and CDR2 (germline): MNHEY, SVGEGT. The CDR3 bases are TGTGCCAGCAGTTCAAGGCAGGGGGCTCAGCCCCAGCATTTT. Translating it yields CASSSRQGAQPQHF.

This clonotype showed up just a few times. This chain connects TRBV6-5 to TRBJ1-2; 9 bases align to TRBD1. The V and J ends lost 6 bases and 11 bases, in that order; junction bases with no gene match: 10. The germline V gene encodes CDR1 MNHEY and CDR2 SVGAGI. The length of the CDR3 is 13 residues. The CDR3 is CASRTGTGTGYTF. CDR3 DNA sequence: TGTGCCAGCAGAACCGGGACAGGGACTGGTTACACCTTC.

The table lists this clonotype with a few counts. This chain uses TRBV27 with TRBJ2-1; D possibly matches TRBD1 or TRBD2 (5 bases each). V was cut by 2 bases and J by 4 bases, with 18 bases left in between. The germline V gene has CDR1 MNHEY and CDR2 SMNVEV (reference sequence). This CDR3 has 17 residues. CDR3 DNA sequence: TGTGCCAGCAGTTTACCCCGGGACGGGCTGGGGTACAATGAGCAGTTCTTC. It is translated as CASSLPRDGLGYNEQFF.

The V gene is TRBV12-3 or TRBV12-4, the J gene TRBJ1-3; D may be TRBD1 (5 bases). The V end lost 7 bases, the J end lost 3 bases, and 16 bases lay between the germline ends. The CDR3 runs 15 residues. CDR3 sequence (DNA): TGTGCCAGCAACCGTCTGCGGGACCGTGGAAACACCATATATTTT. Encoded protein: CASNRLRDRGNTIYF.

The gene calls are TRBV29-1 and TRBJ2-7; D uncertain. CDR3 length: 14 residues. Germline-derived CDR1 and CDR2 are SQVTM and ANQGSEA. The ends were cut back, 7 bases at V and 0 bases at J, with 16 bases in the middle. CDR3 sequence (DNA): TGCAGCGCTGGTGGGCACTTGAGCTCCTACGAGCAGTACTTC. The encoded protein is CSAGGHLSSYEQYF.

V is TRBV25-1 and J is TRBJ2-7; a weak D match, TRBD2 (6 bases). Germline assignment: CDR1 MGHDK and CDR2 SYGVNS. V was shortened by 4 bases and J by 2 bases, with 15 bases between the two germline ends. This CDR3 spans 15 amino acids. The chain's CDR3 is CASSAGPGATYEQYV. The CDR3 DNA follows: TGTGCCAGCAGTGCAGGCCCGGGAGCTACCTACGAGCAGTACGTC.

This rearrangement joins TRBV7-2 to TRBJ1-4, with D unresolved. This CDR3 spans 15 amino acids. Germline values: CDR1 SGHTA, CDR2 FQGNSA. V lost 0 bases and J lost 4, with 9 bases in between. This CDR3 is CASSLATGSNEKLFF. The CDR3 DNA reads as TGTGCCAGCAGCTTAGCCACCGGGAGTAATGAAAAACTGTTTTTT.

The chain couples TRBV6-1 to TRBJ1-5, with a tentative D call TRBD1 (5 bases). The CDR3 covers 16 residues. Germline CDR1 is MNHNS and CDR2 is SASEGT. V dropped 1 base and J dropped 7 bases, with 17 bases sitting between them. The CDR3, as DNA: TGTGCCAGCAGTGAAGAATGGGGCAGGCACTGGCAGCCCCAGCATTTT. Translating gives CASSEEWGRHWQPQHF.

This chain uses TRBV28 with TRBJ1-5, with TRBD1 matching 7 bases. The CDR3 spans 16 residues. The V and J ends lost 7 bases and 3 bases, in that order; junction bases with no gene match: 12. Germline-derived CDR1 and CDR2 are MDHEN and SYDVKM. The CDR3 region is CASNERQGRTNQPQHF. The CDR3 DNA sequence: TGTGCCAGCAATGAGAGACAGGGAAGAACCAATCAGCCCCAGCATTTT.

The V gene is TRBV5-5, the J gene TRBJ1-6; TRBD1 is a possible D gene (5 bases). Germline CDR1 SGHKS, CDR2 YYEKEE (reference sequence). This CDR3 has 16 residues. V shed 0 bases and J shed 2 bases, with 9 bases lying between them. The chain's CDR3 is CASSLAVGAYNSPLHF. In nucleotides, the CDR3 is TGTGCCAGCAGCTTGGCCGTGGGGGCCTATAATTCACCCCTCCACTTT.

The table lists this clonotype with many counts. The chain joins TRBV27 to TRBJ1-3; D gene uncertain. Germline CDR1 MNHEY, CDR2 SMNVEV (reference sequence). This CDR3 is built from 16 residues. Trimming removed 3 bases from V and 0 bases from J, with 12 bases in between. CDR3 in amino acids: CASSFQGPYSGNTIYF. As DNA, the CDR3 is TGTGCCAGCAGTTTTCAAGGGCCGTACTCTGGAAACACCATATATTTT.

The table lists this clonotype with many counts. The V and J genes are TRBV5-4 and TRBJ1-1; 11 bases agree with TRBD1. V gave up 5 bases and J gave up 4 bases; unmatched junction bases: 7. Germline V gene data show CDR1 as SGHNT and CDR2 as YYREEE (reference sequence). CDR3 size: 15 residues. In DNA form, the CDR3 reads TGTGCCAGCAGTCATAAAGGGACAGGGGGCACTGAAGCTTTCTTT. Encoded protein: CASSHKGTGGTEAFF.

This clonotype has only a few counts. J is TRBJ1-1 and V is TRBV9, with D unresolved. This CDR3 has 13 amino acids. Between the trimmed V and J ends, which lost 0 bases and 8 bases, there was a span of 11 bases. Germline V gives CDR1 SGDLS, CDR2 YYNGEE. CDR3 protein: CASSVVAASEAFF. CDR3 nucleotides: TGTGCCAGCAGCGTAGTCGCAGCTTCCGAAGCTTTCTTT.

The sample holds a few counts of this clonotype. The J gene is TRBJ2-4, the V gene TRBV10-3, with D maybe TRBD2 (6 bases). V lost 3 bases and J lost 0, with 9 bases in between. CDR3 length: 15 residues. The germline V gene has CDR1 ENHRY and CDR2 SYGVKD. Written as DNA, the CDR3 is TGTGCCATCAGTGACGGAGGGATAGCCAAAAACATTCAGTACTTC. It yields the protein CAISDGGIAKNIQYF.